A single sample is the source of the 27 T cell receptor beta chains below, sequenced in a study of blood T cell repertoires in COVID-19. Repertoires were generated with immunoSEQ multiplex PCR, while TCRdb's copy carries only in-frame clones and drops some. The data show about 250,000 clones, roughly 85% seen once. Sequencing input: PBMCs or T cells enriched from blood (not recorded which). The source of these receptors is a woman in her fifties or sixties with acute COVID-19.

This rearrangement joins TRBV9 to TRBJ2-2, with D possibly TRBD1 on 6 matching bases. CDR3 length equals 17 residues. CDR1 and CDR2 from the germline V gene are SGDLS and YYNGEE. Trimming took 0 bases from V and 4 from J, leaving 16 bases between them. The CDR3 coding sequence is TGTGCCAGCAGCGTAGCATTGGGGGCGCCTAGCACCGGGGAGCTGTTTTTT. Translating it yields CASSVALGAPSTGELFF.

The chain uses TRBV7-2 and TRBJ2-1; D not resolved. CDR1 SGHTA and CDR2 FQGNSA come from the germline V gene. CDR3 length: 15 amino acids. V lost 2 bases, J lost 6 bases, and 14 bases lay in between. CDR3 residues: CASSLLTSQLNEQFF. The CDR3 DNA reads TGTGCCAGCAGCTTACTGACAAGCCAACTCAATGAGCAGTTCTTC.

CDR3 DNA: TGTGCCATCAGCGGGACAGACCACCAAGAGACCCAGTACTTC. Encoded protein: CAISGTDHQETQYF. This chain joins TRBV10-3 and TRBJ2-5; 7 bases align to TRBD1. This CDR3 spans 14 amino acids. Germline CDR1 is ENHRY and CDR2 is SYGVKD. V was pared by 6 bases and J by 0 bases, with 4 bases of the junction left unmatched.

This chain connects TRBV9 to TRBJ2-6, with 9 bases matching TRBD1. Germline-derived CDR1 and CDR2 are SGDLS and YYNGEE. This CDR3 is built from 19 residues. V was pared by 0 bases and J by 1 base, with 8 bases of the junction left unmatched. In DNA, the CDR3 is TGTGCCAGCAGCGTAGGATCGGGACAGGGACGATCTGGGGCCAACGTCCTGACTTTC. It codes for CASSVGSGQGRSGANVLTF.

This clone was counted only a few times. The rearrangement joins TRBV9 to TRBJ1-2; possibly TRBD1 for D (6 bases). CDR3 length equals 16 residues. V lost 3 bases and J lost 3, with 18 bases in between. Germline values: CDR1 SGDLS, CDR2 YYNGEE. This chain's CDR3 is CASSGGGSRDHYGYTF. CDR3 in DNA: TGTGCCAGCAGCGGAGGGGGTTCCCGGGACCACTATGGCTACACCTTC.

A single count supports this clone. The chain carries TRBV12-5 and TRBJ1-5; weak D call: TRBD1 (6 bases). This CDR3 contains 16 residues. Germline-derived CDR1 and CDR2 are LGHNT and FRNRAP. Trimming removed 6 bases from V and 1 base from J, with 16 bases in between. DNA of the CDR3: TGTGCTAGTGGCTGGGGGGGGACACGCAGCAATCAGCCCCAGCATTTT. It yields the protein CASGWGGTRSNQPQHF.

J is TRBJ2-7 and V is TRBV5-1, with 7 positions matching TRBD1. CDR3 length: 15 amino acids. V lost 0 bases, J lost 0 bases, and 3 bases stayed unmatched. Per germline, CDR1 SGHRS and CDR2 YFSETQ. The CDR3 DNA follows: TGCGCCAGCAGCTTGGGGACAGGATTCTCCTACGAGCAGTACTTC. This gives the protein CASSLGTGFSYEQYF.

Here the CDR3 reads CASSWTGMTSTDTQYF. CDR3 nucleotide sequence: TGCGCCAGCAGTTGGACAGGGATGACCAGCACAGATACGCAGTATTTT. The V call is TRBV5-1, the J call TRBJ2-3; 8 bases are a match to TRBD1. This CDR3 contains 16 residues. Germline CDR1 SGHRS, CDR2 YFSETQ. The J segment lost 0 bases and the V segment lost 5 bases, leaving 8 bases of the junction unmatched.

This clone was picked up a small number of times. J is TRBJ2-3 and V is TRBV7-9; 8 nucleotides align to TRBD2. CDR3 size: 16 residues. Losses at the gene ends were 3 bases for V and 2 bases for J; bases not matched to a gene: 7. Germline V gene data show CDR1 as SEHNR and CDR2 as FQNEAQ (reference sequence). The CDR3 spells CASSFYGGAHTDTQYF. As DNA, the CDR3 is TGTGCCAGCAGCTTTTACGGGGGGGCCCACACAGATACGCAGTATTTT.

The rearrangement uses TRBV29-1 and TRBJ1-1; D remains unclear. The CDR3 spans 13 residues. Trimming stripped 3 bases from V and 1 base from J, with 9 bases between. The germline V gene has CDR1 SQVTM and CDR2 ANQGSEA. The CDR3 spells CSVDLQQNTEAFF. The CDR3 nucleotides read TGCAGCGTTGACTTACAGCAGAACACTGAAGCTTTCTTT.

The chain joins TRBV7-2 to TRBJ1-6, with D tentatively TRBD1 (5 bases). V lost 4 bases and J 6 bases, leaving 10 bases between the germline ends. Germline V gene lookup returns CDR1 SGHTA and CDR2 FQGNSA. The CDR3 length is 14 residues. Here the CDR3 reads CASSYGTLNSPLHF. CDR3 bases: TGTGCCAGCAGCTACGGGACTCTTAATTCACCCCTCCACTTT.

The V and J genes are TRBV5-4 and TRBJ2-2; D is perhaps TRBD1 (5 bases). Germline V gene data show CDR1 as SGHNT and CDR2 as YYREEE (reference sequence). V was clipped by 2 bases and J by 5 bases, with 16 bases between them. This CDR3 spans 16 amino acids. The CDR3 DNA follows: TGTGCCAGCAGCTTCGCCAACCAGGGTTCAACCGGGGAGCTGTTTTTT. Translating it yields CASSFANQGSTGELFF.

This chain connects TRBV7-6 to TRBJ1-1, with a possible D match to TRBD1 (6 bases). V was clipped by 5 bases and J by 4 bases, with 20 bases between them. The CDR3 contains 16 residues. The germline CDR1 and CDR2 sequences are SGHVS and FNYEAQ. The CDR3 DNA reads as TGTGCCAGCAGCGGCGAAGGGACATTGCTTGCCACTGAAGCTTTCTTT. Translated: CASSGEGTLLATEAFF. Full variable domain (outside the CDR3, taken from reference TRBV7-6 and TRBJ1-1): GAGVSQSPRYKVTKRGQDVALRCDPISGHVSLYWYRQALGQGPEFLTYFNYEAQQDKSGLPNDRFSAERPEGSISTLTIQRTEQRDSAMYRCASSGEGTLLATEAFFGQGTRLTVV.

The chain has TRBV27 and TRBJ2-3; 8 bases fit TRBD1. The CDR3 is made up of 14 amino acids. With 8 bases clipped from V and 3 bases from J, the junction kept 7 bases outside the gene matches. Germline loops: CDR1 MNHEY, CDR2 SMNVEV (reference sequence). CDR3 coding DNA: TGTGCCAGCCAACAGGGGGTCGGTACAGATACGCAGTATTTT. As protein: CASQQGVGTDTQYF.

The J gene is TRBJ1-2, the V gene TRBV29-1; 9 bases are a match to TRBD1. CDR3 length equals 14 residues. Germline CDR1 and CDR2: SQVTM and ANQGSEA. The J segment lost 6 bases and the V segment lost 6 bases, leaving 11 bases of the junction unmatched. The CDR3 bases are TGCAGCGTAGAGAAGGGGGACAGGGCACATGGCTACACCTTC. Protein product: CSVEKGDRAHGYTF.

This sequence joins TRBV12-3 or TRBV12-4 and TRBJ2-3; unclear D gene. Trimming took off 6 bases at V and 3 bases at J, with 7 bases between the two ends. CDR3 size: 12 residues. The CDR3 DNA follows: TGTGCCAGCAGCCCCGGGACAGATACGCAGTATTTT. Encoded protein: CASSPGTDTQYF.

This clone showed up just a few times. DNA of the CDR3: TGTGCCAGCAGTTTAAGCCAGGCTAGCAATCAGCCCCAGCATTTT. This codes for CASSLSQASNQPQHF. V gene TRBV28 combines with J gene TRBJ1-5; D unclear. Trimming left V 2 bases short and J 0 bases short, with 8 bases between. The CDR3 runs to 15 residues. Germline V gene sequence: CDR1 MDHEN, CDR2 SYDVKM.

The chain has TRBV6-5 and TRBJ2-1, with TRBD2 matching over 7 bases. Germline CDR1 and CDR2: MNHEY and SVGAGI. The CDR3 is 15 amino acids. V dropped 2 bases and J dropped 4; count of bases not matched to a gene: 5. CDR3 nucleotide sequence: TGTGCCAGCAGTTACGGCGGGGGATCGTACAATGAGCAGTTCTTC. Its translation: CASSYGGGSYNEQFF.

CDR3 sequence (DNA): TGTGCCTGGAGTGTCGGGGAGAACACTGAAGCTTTCTTT. It translates to CAWSVGENTEAFF. V gene TRBV30 combines with J gene TRBJ1-1; D is undetermined. Germline V gene sequence: CDR1 GTSNPN, CDR2 SVGIG (reference sequence). There are 13 residues in the CDR3. Trimming removed 0 bases from V and 1 base from J, with 6 bases in between. Variable domain in full (rest from reference TRBV30 and TRBJ1-1): SQTIHQWPATLVQPVGSPLSLECTVEGTSNPNLYWYRQAAGRGLQLLFYSVGIGQISSEVPQNLSASRPQDRQFILSSKKLLLSDSGFYLCAWSVGENTEAFFGQGTRLTVV.

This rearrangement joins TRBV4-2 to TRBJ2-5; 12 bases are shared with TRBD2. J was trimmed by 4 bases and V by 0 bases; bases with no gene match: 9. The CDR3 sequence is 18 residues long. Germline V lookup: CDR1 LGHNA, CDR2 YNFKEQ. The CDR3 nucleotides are TGTGCCAGCAGCCAAGATCGTCGGGCTAGCGGGGGGGGAGAGACCCAGTACTTC. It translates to CASSQDRRASGGGETQYF.

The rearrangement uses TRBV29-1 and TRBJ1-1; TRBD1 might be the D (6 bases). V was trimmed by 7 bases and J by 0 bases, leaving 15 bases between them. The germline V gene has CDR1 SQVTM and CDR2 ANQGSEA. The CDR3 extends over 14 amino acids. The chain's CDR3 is CSESRDMLNTEAFF. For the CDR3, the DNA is TGCAGCGAGTCCCGGGACATGCTGAACACTGAAGCTTTCTTT.

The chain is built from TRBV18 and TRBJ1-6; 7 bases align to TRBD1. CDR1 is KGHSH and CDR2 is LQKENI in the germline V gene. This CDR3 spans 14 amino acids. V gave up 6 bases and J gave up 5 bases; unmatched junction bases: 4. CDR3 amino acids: CASSRQGNNSPLHF. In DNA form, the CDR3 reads TGTGCCAGCTCCCGACAGGGTAATAATTCACCCCTCCACTTT.

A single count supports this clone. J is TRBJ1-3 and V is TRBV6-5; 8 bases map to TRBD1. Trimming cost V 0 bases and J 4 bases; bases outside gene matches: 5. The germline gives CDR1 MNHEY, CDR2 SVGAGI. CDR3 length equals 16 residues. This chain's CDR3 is CASSYSPQGGGNTIYF. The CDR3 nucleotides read TGTGCCAGCAGTTACTCGCCACAGGGGGGCGGAAACACCATATATTTT.

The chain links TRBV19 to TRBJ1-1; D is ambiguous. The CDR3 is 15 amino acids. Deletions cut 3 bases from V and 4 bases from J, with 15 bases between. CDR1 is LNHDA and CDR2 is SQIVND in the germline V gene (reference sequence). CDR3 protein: CASSMRVEVRTEAFF. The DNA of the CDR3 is TGTGCCAGTAGTATGAGGGTTGAAGTTCGCACTGAAGCTTTCTTT.

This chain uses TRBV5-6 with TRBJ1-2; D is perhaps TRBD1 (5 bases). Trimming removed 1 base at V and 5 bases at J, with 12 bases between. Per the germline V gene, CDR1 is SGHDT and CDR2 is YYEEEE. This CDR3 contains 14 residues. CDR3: CASSLREEGYGYTF. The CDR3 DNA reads TGTGCCAGCAGCTTGCGGGAGGAGGGGTATGGCTACACCTTC.

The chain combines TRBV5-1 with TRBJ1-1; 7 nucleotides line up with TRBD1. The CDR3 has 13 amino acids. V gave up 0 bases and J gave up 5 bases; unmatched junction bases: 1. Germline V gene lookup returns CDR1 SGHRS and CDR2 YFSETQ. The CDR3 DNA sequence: TGCGCCAGCAGCTTGGAGGGGGCAACTGAAGCTTTCTTT. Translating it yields CASSLEGATEAFF.

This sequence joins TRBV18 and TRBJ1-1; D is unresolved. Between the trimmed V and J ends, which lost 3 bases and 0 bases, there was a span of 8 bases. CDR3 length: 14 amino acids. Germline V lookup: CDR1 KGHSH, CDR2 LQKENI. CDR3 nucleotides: TGTGCCAGCTCACCTCTGGCGGTGAACACTGAAGCTTTCTTT. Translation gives CASSPLAVNTEAFF.